The entry below gives a single T cell receptor (beta chain) sequence along with its context. The sample is drawn from a study of blood T cell repertoires in COVID-19. Sequencing was performed with immunoSEQ multiplex PCR; in TCRdb, only in-frame clones are kept and a portion is missing. Altogether about 270,000 clones are present, around 90% being singletons, with the ten largest covering about 4%. The specimen was PBMCs or T cells enriched from blood (not recorded which). The sequence derives from a woman aged 30 to 39 with acute COVID-19.

The CDR3 loop is CASSERQTFEQFF. CDR3 coding DNA: TGTGCCAGCAGTGAACGACAGACCTTTGAGCAGTTCTTC. This sequence joins TRBV2 and TRBJ2-1; D may be TRBD1 (5 bases). Trimming cost V 2 bases and J 9 bases, with 11 bases left between them. This CDR3 contains 13 residues. Germline V gives CDR1 SNHLY, CDR2 FYNNEI.